This TCR beta chain is drawn from a study of CD8+CD57+ T cells in acquired aplastic anemia (dated 2018 in TCRdb). Describing the broader study: On average, sorted CD4+ and CD8+ cells yielded 3.2 ug of extracted DNA, with a range of about 0.19 to 30 ug. CD8+CD57+ expansion was defined as a frequency above the mean frequency observed in healthy subjects.

Expansion of CD8+CD57+ cells had been shown by flow cytometry in the patients chosen for sequencing. Every patient had a diagnosis of severe acquired aplastic anemia based on International Study of Aplastic Anemia and Agranulocytosis and Camitta criteria. Patients had received no therapy at the time of blood sampling. In this study, sorted CD4+ and CD8+ T cells from the blood of healthy subjects and of severe aplastic anemia patients had their TCR repertoires deep-sequenced. In the USA, patient enrollment took place under clinicaltrials.gov protocols 00001620, 01623167, 00001397, 00071045, 00081523 and 00961064. Ficoll-Paque density gradient centrifugation was used to isolate peripheral blood mononuclear cells. CD4+ and CD8+ T cells were sorted by FACS or magnetic beads before DNA extraction. This clonotype was counted at least ten times. Its antigen is currently not known. There are no base qualities to consult, and no much larger clone falls within one base.

The germline V gene (reference sequence) provides CDR1 LNHDA and CDR2 SQIVND. A distance of 6 bases separates the germline ends of V and J, which lose 6 bases and 0 bases respectively. There are 13 amino acids in the CDR3, from cysteine to phenylalanine inclusive. The sequence is cut down to CDR3 DNA, 39 bases in frame from base 1. Profiling of TCR beta VDJ combinations and CDR3 sequences used genomic DNA as the template. An Illumina HiSeq 2000 was used for TCR repertoire sequencing. As for the original processing: TRBV/TRBJ rearrangement plots, CDR3 size and DJ length profiles, and Simpson's diversity index were used to evaluate the repertoires. Whichever DNA sequence was most abundant in the deep sequencing data was defined as the immunodominant clone. CDR3 amino acid sequences were screened for sharing across subjects and compared with published repertoires and the VDJdb database. The public reads were run again by TCRdb, first through fastp at Q25 and then through MiXCR, and only productive beta chains were kept. Here each entry gathers all rows of one CDR3 protein and keeps the most common genes and DNA. These V and J calls rely on TCRdb rather than the paper's analysis. The sample has about 180,000 distinct CDR3 sequences on record, nearly 65% of them singletons. Roughly 43% of the sample is in the top ten clones.

What the authors observed across the whole study: No significant difference in CD8+ Simpson's diversity was found between patients and healthy controls (P=0.060). Roughly 30 CD8+ CDR3 sequences were found to be shared between patients and controls, but these sequences appeared to be highly expressed in patients and within the immunodominant clones of the patients.

The source of this sequence is a human donor with aplastic anemia. Sequenced: sorted CD4+, CD8+, or CD8+CD57+ T cells (not recorded which) from PBMCs. The V and J segments used are TRBV19 and TRBJ2-4; no D gene is confidently identified. The CDR3 protein sequence reads: CASSTLAKNIQYF. The bases read TGTGCCAGTAGCACTTTAGCCAAAAACATTCAGTACTTC.